This TCR beta chain was profiled in a study of CD8+CD57+ T cells in acquired aplastic anemia. V lost 4 bases and J lost 6, with 19 bases in between. Germline CDR1 and CDR2: DFQATT and SNEGSKA (reference sequence). The CDR3 has 14 residues. Genomic DNA templated the TCR beta VDJ and CDR3 profiling. TCRdb independently ran MiXCR on the reads; one entry per CDR3 protein. The profile shows hundreds of thousands of distinct CDR3 sequences, more than 25% of them singletons. Individuals selected for sequencing had exhibited CD8+CD57+ cell expansion on flow cytometry. In the case of this clonotype: This may stem from a read error, because a much larger clone lies one nucleotide away.

The sequence came from a human donor with aplastic anemia. The sequenced sample was sorted CD4+, CD8+, or CD8+CD57+ T cells (not recorded which) from PBMCs. The genes are TRBV20-1 and TRBJ2-7; D might be TRBD2 (5 bases). CDR3 DNA: TGCAGTGCTATAGCGTGGACCGAAACCTGCGAGCAGTACTTC. Its protein product is CSAIAWTETCEQYF.